This TCR beta chain stems from a study of T cell responses to AZD1222 COVID-19 vaccine. Profiled with immunoSEQ multiplex PCR; TCRdb holds only in-frame clones, not every one. The table lists approximately 170,000 clones, over 75% of them singletons. For this clone: As yet, its antigen is unknown.

The study's findings and limits: An increase in Spike-specific TCR breadth and depth was observed after two AZD1222 doses. The sample set comprised mostly white British donors with more females, and clonal diversity was possibly underestimated.

The receptor comes from an adult in good health. The material was peripheral blood, obtained on day 0 of AZD1222 vaccination.

The CDR3 DNA reads as TGTGCCAGCAGCGCAACAGGGGCGTTTAATGAAAAACTGTTTTTT. As protein: CASSATGAFNEKLFF. This chain joins TRBV9 and TRBJ1-4; 7 bases are a match to TRBD1. CDR3 size: 15 residues. V shed 3 bases and J 4 bases; nucleotides not matched to a gene: 6. Germline V gene lookup returns CDR1 SGDLS and CDR2 YYNGEE.